This TCR beta chain is drawn from a study of blood T cells in healthy people across ages. CDR1 is DFQATT and CDR2 is SNEGSKA in the germline V gene (reference sequence). The junction had 7 bases not matched to a gene; V was cut back by 6 bases and J by 7 bases. CDR3 length equals 13 residues. For the second PCR, which ran for about 6 to 11 cycles, a sample-barcoded 5' primer and a J-beta primer mix were used. TCRdb re-called the 5' RACE reads through MiXCR, storing one row per CDR3 protein. The sample gives 600,000 or so distinct CDR3 sequences, approximately 30% of which show up once; around a sixth is in the top ten.

This clonotype was sampled from a woman over 75 in good health. Sequencing used blood. The V gene is TRBV20-1, the J gene TRBJ1-2, with 11 bases fitting TRBD1. CDR3 nucleotides: TGCAGTGCCCAGGACAGGGGGCTTTCTGGCTACACCTTC. Amino acids: CSAQDRGLSGYTF.